This T cell receptor beta chain derives from a study of OX40 agonist ivuxolimab in advanced cancers. Assay used: immunoSEQ multiplex PCR; TCRdb lists only in-frame clones, some missing. The table has 94,000 or so clones, under 90% seen once; the top ten hold 0.9% to 1.2%. The sample here was CD4+ or CD8+ T cells sorted from blood, taken in a trial of the OX40 agonist ivuxolimab. The receptor comes from an adult with an advanced solid tumor such as melanoma, head and neck, liver or kidney cancer.

CDR3 loop: CASSLGPGLNTEAFF. Here the CDR3 DNA reads TGCGCCAGCAGCTTGGGTCCAGGGTTGAACACTGAAGCTTTCTTT. The V call is TRBV5-1, the J call TRBJ1-1; D is possibly TRBD1 (5 bases). This CDR3 is built from 15 residues. CDR1 and CDR2 from the germline V gene are SGHRS and YFSETQ. V lost 0 bases, J lost 0 bases, and 9 bases lay in between.